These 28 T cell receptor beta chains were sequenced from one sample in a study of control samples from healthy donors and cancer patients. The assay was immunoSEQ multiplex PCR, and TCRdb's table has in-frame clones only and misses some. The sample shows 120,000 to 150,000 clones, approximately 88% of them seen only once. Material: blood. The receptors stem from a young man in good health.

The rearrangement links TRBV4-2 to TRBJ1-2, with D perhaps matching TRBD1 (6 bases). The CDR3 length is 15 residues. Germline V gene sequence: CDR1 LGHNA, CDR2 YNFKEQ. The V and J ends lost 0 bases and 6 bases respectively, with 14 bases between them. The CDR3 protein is CASSQDTRGGDGYTF. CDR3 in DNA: TGTGCCAGCAGCCAAGATACGAGGGGGGGAGATGGCTACACCTTC.

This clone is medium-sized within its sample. CDR3 in DNA: TGTGCCAGCAGCCAAGTATACCCAGCTAACTATGGCTACACCTTC. The encoded protein is CASSQVYPANYGYTF. V usage is TRBV14 and J usage is TRBJ1-2, with no clear D. V was trimmed by 1 base and J by 0 bases, leaving 9 bases between them. Germline lookup yields CDR1 SGHDN and CDR2 FVKESK. The CDR3 has 15 residues.

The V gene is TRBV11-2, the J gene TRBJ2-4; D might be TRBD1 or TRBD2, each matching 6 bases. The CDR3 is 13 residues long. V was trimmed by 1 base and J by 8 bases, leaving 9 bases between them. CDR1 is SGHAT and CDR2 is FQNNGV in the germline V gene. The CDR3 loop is CASSLAGEDIQYF. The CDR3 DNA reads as TGTGCCAGCAGCTTAGCAGGGGAGGACATTCAGTACTTC.

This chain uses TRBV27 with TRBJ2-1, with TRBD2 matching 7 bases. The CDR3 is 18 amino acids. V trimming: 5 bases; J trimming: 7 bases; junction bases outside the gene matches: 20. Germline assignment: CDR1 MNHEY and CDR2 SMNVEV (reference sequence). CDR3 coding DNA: TGTGCCAGCAGTCCCCGCTACGGGGGAGGGTCGGGAGTGAATGAGCAGTTCTTC. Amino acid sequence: CASSPRYGGGSGVNEQFF.

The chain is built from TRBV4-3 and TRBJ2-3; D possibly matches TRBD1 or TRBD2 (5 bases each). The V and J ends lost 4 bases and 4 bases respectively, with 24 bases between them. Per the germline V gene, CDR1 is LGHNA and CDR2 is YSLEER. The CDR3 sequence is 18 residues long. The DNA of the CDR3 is TGCGCCAGCAGCCCCCAAGGTCGAATTGGGACCCTCCCAGATACGCAGTATTTT. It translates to CASSPQGRIGTLPDTQYF.

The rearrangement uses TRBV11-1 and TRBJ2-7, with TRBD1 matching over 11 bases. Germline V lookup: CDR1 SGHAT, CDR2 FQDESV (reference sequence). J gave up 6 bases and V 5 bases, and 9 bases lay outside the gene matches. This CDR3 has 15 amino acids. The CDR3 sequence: CASSRTGTGGREQYF. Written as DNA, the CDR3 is TGTGCCAGCAGCCGGACCGGGACAGGGGGGCGCGAGCAGTACTTC.

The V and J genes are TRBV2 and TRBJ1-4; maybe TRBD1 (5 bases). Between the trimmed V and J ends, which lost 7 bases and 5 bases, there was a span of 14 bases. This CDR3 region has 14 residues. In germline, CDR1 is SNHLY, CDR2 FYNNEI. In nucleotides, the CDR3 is TGTGCCAGCAATTTCGGGGCTAGGAATGAAAAACTGTTTTTT. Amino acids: CASNFGARNEKLFF.

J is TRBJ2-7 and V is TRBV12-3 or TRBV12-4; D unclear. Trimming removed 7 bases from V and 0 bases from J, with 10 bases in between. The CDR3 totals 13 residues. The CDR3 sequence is CASTLQSSYEQYF. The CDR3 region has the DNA TGTGCCAGCACCCTACAAAGCTCCTACGAGCAGTACTTC.

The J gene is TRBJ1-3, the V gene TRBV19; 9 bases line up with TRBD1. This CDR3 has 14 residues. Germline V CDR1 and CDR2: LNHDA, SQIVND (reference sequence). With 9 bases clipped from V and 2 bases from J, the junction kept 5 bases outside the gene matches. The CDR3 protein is CASEGTGTGNTIYF. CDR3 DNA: TGTGCCAGCGAGGGGACAGGGACTGGAAACACCATATATTTT.

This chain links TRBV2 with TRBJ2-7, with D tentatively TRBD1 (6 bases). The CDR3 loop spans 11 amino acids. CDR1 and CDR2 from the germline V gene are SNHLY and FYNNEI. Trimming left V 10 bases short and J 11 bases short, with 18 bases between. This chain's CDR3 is CATVNGGKEYF. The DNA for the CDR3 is TGTGCCACCGTTAATGGGGGCAAGGAGTACTTC.

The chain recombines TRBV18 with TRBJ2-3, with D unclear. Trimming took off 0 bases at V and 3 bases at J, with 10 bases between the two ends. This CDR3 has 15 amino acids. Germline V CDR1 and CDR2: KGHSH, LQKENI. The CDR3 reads CASSPPVAGTDTQYF. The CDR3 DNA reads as TGTGCCAGCTCACCACCGGTGGCAGGAACAGATACGCAGTATTTT.

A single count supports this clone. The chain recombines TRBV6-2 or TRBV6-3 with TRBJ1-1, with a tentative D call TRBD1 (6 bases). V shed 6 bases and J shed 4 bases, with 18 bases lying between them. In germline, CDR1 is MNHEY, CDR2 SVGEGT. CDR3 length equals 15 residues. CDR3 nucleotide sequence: TGTGCCAGCAGCGTACACAGGGTTCTAGTCACTGAAGCTTTCTTT. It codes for CASSVHRVLVTEAFF.

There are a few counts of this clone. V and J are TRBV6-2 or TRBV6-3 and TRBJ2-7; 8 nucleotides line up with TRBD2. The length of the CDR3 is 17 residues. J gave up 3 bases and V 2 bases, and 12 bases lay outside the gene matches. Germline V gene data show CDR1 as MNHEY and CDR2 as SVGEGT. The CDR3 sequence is CASSYPVGERESYEQYF. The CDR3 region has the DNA TGTGCCAGCAGTTACCCCGTCGGGGAGCGGGAGAGCTACGAGCAGTACTTC.

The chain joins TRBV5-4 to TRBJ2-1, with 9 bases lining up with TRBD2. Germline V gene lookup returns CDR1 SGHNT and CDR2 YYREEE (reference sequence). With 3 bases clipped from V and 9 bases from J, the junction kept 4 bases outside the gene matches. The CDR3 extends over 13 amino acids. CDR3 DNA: TGTGCCAGCAGCTCGGGACTAGCCTTTGAGCAGTTCTTC. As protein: CASSSGLAFEQFF.

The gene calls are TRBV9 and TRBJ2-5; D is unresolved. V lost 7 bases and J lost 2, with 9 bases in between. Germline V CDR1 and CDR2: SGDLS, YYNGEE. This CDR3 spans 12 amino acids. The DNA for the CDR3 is TGTGCCAGCTCGGTGGGACAAGAGACCCAGTACTTC. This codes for CASSVGQETQYF.

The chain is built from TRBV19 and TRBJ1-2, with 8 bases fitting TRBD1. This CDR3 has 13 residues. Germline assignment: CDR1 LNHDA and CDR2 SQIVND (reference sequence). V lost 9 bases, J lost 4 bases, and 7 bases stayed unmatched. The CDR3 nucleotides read TGTGCCAGCCGGCGACAGGGGTTCTATGGCTACACCTTC. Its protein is CASRRQGFYGYTF.

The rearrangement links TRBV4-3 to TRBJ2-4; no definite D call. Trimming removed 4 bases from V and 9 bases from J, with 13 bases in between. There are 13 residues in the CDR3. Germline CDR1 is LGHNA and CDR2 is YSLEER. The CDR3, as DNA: TGCGCCAGCAGCCCGTCTAGGAGTAGCATTCAGTACTTC. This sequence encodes CASSPSRSSIQYF.

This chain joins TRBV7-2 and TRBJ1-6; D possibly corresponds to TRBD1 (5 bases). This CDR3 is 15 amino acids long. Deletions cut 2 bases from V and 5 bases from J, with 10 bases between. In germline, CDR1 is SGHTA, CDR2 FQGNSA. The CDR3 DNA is TGTGCCAGCAGCTTACAGGGCTGGGATAATTCACCCCTCCACTTT. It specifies CASSLQGWDNSPLHF.

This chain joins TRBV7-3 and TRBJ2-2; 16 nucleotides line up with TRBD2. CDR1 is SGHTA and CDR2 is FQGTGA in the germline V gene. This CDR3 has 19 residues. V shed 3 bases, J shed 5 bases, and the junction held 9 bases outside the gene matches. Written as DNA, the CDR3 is TGTGCCAGCAGCTTCGGGGGACTAGCGGGAGGGCCGTATACCGGGGAGCTGTTTTTT. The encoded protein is CASSFGGLAGGPYTGELFF.

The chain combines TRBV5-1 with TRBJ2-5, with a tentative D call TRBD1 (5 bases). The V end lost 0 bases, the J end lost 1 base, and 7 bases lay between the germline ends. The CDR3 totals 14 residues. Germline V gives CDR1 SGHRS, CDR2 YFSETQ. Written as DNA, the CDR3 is TGCGCCAGCAGCTTGGCGACAGCCCAAGAGACCCAGTACTTC. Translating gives CASSLATAQETQYF.

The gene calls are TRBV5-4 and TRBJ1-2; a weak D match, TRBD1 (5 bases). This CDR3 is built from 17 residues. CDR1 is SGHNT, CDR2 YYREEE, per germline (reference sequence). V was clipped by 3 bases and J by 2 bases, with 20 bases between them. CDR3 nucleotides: TGTGCCAGCAGCTCCCGCCGAGACAGACCCAGAAACTATGGCTACACCTTC. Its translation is CASSSRRDRPRNYGYTF.

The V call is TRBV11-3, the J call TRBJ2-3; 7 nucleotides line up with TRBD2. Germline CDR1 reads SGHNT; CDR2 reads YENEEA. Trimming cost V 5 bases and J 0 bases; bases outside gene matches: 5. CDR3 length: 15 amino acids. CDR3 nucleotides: TGTGCCAGCAGCCCCAGAGCGGGAAGCACAGATACGCAGTATTTT. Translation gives CASSPRAGSTDTQYF. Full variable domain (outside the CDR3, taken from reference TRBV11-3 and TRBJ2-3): EAGVVQSPRYKIIEKKQPVAFWCNPISGHNTLYWYLQNLGQGPELLIRYENEEAVDDSQLPKDRFSAERLKGVDSTLKIQPAELGDSAVYLCASSPRAGSTDTQYFGPGTRLTVL.

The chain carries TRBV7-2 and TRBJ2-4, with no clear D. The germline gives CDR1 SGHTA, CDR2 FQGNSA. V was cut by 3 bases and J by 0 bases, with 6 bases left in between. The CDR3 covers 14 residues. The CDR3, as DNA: TGTGCCAGCAGCTTCGAGCTAGCCAAAAACATTCAGTACTTC. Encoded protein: CASSFELAKNIQYF.

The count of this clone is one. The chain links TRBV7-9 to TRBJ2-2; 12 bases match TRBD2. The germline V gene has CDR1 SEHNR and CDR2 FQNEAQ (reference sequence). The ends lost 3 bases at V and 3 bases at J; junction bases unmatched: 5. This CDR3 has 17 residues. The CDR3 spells CASSFLAGGGHTGELFF. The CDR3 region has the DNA TGTGCCAGCAGCTTCCTAGCGGGAGGGGGCCACACCGGGGAGCTGTTTTTT.

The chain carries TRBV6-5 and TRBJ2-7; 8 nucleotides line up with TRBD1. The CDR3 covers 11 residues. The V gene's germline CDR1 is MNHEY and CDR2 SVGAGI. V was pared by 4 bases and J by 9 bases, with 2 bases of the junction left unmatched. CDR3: CASSSDRAQYF. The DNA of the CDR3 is TGTGCCAGCAGTTCGGACAGGGCGCAGTACTTC.

In DNA form, the CDR3 reads TGTGCCAGCAGTCAGCCGGGGGTGGCTGGAAACACCATATATTTT. As protein: CASSQPGVAGNTIYF. V gene TRBV11-2 combines with J gene TRBJ1-3; D is possibly TRBD1 (5 bases). The ends were cut back, 6 bases at V and 2 bases at J, with 14 bases in the middle. Germline-derived CDR1 and CDR2 are SGHAT and FQNNGV. The CDR3 is 15 residues long.

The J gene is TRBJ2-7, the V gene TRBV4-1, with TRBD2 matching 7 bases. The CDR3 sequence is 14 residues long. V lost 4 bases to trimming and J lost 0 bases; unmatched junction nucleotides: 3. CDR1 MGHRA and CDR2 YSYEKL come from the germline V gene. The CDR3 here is CASSPAGNSYEQYF. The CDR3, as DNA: TGCGCCAGCAGCCCAGCGGGGAACTCCTACGAGCAGTACTTC.

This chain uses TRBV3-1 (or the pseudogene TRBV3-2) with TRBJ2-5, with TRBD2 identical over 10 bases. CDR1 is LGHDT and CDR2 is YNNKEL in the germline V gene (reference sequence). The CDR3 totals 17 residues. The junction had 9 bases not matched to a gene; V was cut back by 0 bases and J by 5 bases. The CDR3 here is CASSQDFQRGGSETQYF. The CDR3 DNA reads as TGTGCCAGCAGCCAAGATTTTCAGCGGGGGGGCTCGGAGACCCAGTACTTC.